This T cell receptor beta chain was profiled in a study of blood T cell repertoires in COVID-19. Study overall: The United States, Italy and Spain provided the acute and convalescent COVID-19 samples. PBMCs, B-cell-depleted T cells, or T cells provided the cDNA or gDNA that made up the material.

Unmatched junction bases numbered 7, after V lost 5 bases and J lost 2 bases. CDR3 length: 17 amino acids. CDR1 is GTSNPN, CDR2 SVGIG, per germline (reference sequence). Original analysis: Amplification of reference gene primers was used by the study to estimate nucleated cell counts. Measured with immunoSEQ multiplex PCR; TCRdb has only the in-frame clones, and not every one. V and J calls and clone size follow that table, whereas D and trimming were derived from the DNA. The profile shows about 260,000 clones, about 85% of them singletons. Sample: peripheral blood. The chain has TRBV30 and TRBJ2-2, with 14 nucleotides matching TRBD2. The sequence was collected from a man aged 55 to 70 with acute or convalescent COVID-19. The CDR3: CAWASGTSGGNTGELFF. The CDR3 DNA sequence: TGTGCCTGGGCTTCCGGGACTAGCGGGGGCAACACCGGGGAGCTGTTTTTT.